This section outlines one T cell receptor beta chain sequence together with its context. Its antigen is still unknown. The data were taken from a study of T cell responses to AZD1222 COVID-19 vaccine. General study findings and limits: The donor cohort was predominantly white British with a female majority, and clonal diversity may have been underestimated.

The protocol was immunoSEQ multiplex PCR, while the TCRdb copy is restricted to in-frame clones and leaves out a portion. Of about 60,000 clones listed, over 60% are singletons. In germline, CDR1 is LNHNV, CDR2 YYDKDF (reference sequence). V lost 3 bases and J lost 7, with 9 bases in between. The length of the CDR3 is 13 residues. The sequence was obtained from an adult who received the AZD1222 COVID-19 vaccine. The chain uses TRBV15 and TRBJ1-4; unclear D gene. The source material was peripheral blood, sampled 28 days after the second AZD1222 dose. The CDR3 sequence is CATSSTGGEKLFF. The DNA of the CDR3 is TGTGCCACCAGCAGCACGGGAGGTGAAAAACTGTTTTTT.